One and the same sample provided the 27 T cell receptor beta chains below, sequenced in a study of blood T cell repertoires in COVID-19. TCRdb's table, derived via immunoSEQ multiplex PCR, lists solely in-frame clones and lacks some. Of 100,000 to 150,000 clones in the sample, over 80% were seen once. The source material was peripheral blood. These receptors all stem from a man aged 55 to 70 with acute or convalescent COVID-19.

J is TRBJ1-5 and V is TRBV20-1, with D perhaps TRBD1 (6 bases). Trimming stripped 3 bases from V and 9 bases from J, with 21 bases between. Per germline, CDR1 DFQATT and CDR2 SNEGSKA (reference sequence). The CDR3 is 15 amino acids. CDR3 nucleotide sequence: TGCAGTGCTAGTGGCGGGGGCGCCCGGGGGGGGCCCCAGCATTTT. As protein: CSASGGGARGGPQHF.

The chain joins TRBV28 to TRBJ2-7; no reliable D call. The V gene lost 6 bases and the J gene lost 4 bases, with 7 bases spanning the gap. CDR3 length: 11 residues. Germline CDR1 is MDHEN and CDR2 is SYDVKM. DNA for the CDR3: TGTGCCAGCAGCCTGGCATACGAGCAGTACTTC. Protein sequence: CASSLAYEQYF.

The V call is TRBV13, the J call TRBJ2-3; 7 bases are a match to TRBD1. Germline assignment: CDR1 PRHDT and CDR2 FYEKMQ (reference sequence). Losses at the gene ends were 7 bases for V and 4 bases for J; bases not matched to a gene: 5. The length of the CDR3 is 13 residues. CDR3 DNA: TGTGCCAGCACCCACGACAGGGCAGATACGCAGTATTTT. Translation: CASTHDRADTQYF.

The chain carries TRBV28 and TRBJ2-7; a weak D match, TRBD1 (6 bases). Germline V gene lookup returns CDR1 MDHEN and CDR2 SYDVKM. Trimming took off 4 bases at V and 1 base at J, with 11 bases between the two ends. This CDR3 has 14 residues. The CDR3 is CASSWTDLSYEQYF. CDR3 nucleotide sequence: TGTGCCAGCAGTTGGACAGACTTATCCTACGAGCAGTACTTC.

The rearrangement joins TRBV15 to TRBJ2-2, with D possibly being TRBD1 (6 bases). Germline V gene sequence: CDR1 LNHNV, CDR2 YYDKDF (reference sequence). The CDR3 length is 15 residues. Trimming cost V 8 bases and J 4 bases, with 17 bases left between them. The CDR3 is CATRDTVKFTGELFF. The CDR3 DNA follows: TGTGCCACCCGGGACACGGTTAAGTTCACCGGGGAGCTGTTTTTT.

This rearrangement joins TRBV27 to TRBJ1-5; no clear D gene. The CDR3 length is 16 residues. V lost 4 bases to trimming and J lost 2 bases, with 15 bases between them. Per the germline V gene, CDR1 is MNHEY and CDR2 is SMNVEV (reference sequence). The CDR3 DNA reads TGTGCCAGCAGTTCCTGGCGGCCCGTCGGCAATCAGCCCCAGCATTTT. The encoded protein is CASSSWRPVGNQPQHF.

The CDR3 protein is CASSQAGAGNTIYF. The DNA for the CDR3 is TGTGCCAGCAGCCAAGCAGGGGCTGGAAACACCATATATTTT. The chain has TRBV3-1 (or the pseudogene TRBV3-2) and TRBJ1-3, with a weak D call TRBD1 (6 bases). V was cut by 1 base and J by 2 bases, with 6 bases left in between. This CDR3 region has 14 residues. Germline V lookup: CDR1 LGHDT, CDR2 YNNKEL (reference sequence).

The chain combines TRBV29-1 with TRBJ1-2, with TRBD1 identical over 10 bases. Germline V gives CDR1 SQVTM, CDR2 ANQGSEA. CDR3 size: 17 residues. After removal of 5 bases from V and 5 bases from J, the junction contained 17 bases not matched to a gene. As DNA, the CDR3 is TGCAGCGTTCCAGCCGGGACAGGGGAAGCGGCGCGATATGGCTACACCTTC. Amino acid sequence: CSVPAGTGEAARYGYTF.

CDR3 sequence reads: CASSHHLEQGAPVDTQYF. In DNA form, the CDR3 reads TGTGCCAGCAGCCACCACCTCGAACAGGGGGCGCCGGTAGATACGCAGTATTTT. The rearrangement links TRBV3-1 (or the pseudogene TRBV3-2) to TRBJ2-3; 9 nucleotides align to TRBD1. The CDR3 sequence is 18 residues long. The germline V gene encodes CDR1 LGHDT and CDR2 YNNKEL (reference sequence). The J segment lost 5 bases and the V segment lost 3 bases, leaving 15 bases of the junction unmatched.

Only one count was recorded for this clone. The rearrangement uses TRBV7-6 and TRBJ2-7; TRBD1 agrees at 10 bases. The trim removed 5 bases at V and 10 bases at J, leaving 14 bases unmatched. The germline V gene has CDR1 SGHVS and CDR2 FNYEAQ. The CDR3 length is 15 residues. CDR3 coding DNA: TGTGCCAGCAGCAAGGGGACAGGGGTTTTGTTCGTACAGTACTTC. Its translation: CASSKGTGVLFVQYF.

The chain has TRBV9 and TRBJ1-3, with D possibly being TRBD1 (6 bases). Germline CDR1 is SGDLS and CDR2 is YYNGEE. The CDR3 is 16 amino acids. The V end lost 0 bases, the J end lost 2 bases, and 12 bases lay between the germline ends. CDR3 loop: CASSVAGRGPGNTIYF. The DNA for the CDR3 is TGTGCCAGCAGCGTAGCTGGCAGGGGACCTGGAAACACCATATATTTT.

The chain couples TRBV29-1 to TRBJ2-3; 8 bases agree with TRBD2. The germline V gene encodes CDR1 SQVTM and CDR2 ANQGSEA. V shed 6 bases, J shed 1 base, and the junction held 6 bases outside the gene matches. This CDR3 is built from 14 residues. CDR3 in DNA: TGCAGCGTGTCCCGGGAGGGGCGCACAGATACGCAGTATTTT. Residues: CSVSREGRTDTQYF.

The rearrangement joins TRBV9 to TRBJ1-2; TRBD1 aligns across 8 bases. The CDR3 consists of 16 residues. Germline V gene lookup returns CDR1 SGDLS and CDR2 YYNGEE. With 3 bases clipped from V and 7 bases from J, the junction kept 14 bases outside the gene matches. The CDR3 DNA is TGTGCCAGCAGCGCGTATGGACAGGGTGTATTCGGTGGCTACACCTTC. This translates into CASSAYGQGVFGGYTF.

The table lists this clone with a count of one. V usage is TRBV11-2 and J usage is TRBJ2-3; the match to TRBD2 covers 11 bases. V trimming: 2 bases; J trimming: 4 bases; junction bases outside the gene matches: 5. The CDR3 has 16 residues. Germline CDR1 SGHAT, CDR2 FQNNGV. CDR3: CASSLPLAGVADTQYF. The CDR3 DNA sequence: TGTGCCAGCAGCTTACCACTAGCGGGAGTGGCAGATACGCAGTATTTT.

J is TRBJ2-7 and V is TRBV5-1; D gene ambiguous. The germline gives CDR1 SGHRS, CDR2 YFSETQ. V was trimmed by 0 bases and J by 2 bases, leaving 9 bases between them. This CDR3 is 14 amino acids long. The CDR3 protein is CASSLEYSTYEQYF. The CDR3 DNA reads TGCGCCAGCAGCTTGGAGTACAGTACCTACGAGCAGTACTTC.

CDR3 in DNA: TGTGCCAGCAGCCCGACAGGGCACGGGGATACGCAGTATTTT. This encodes CASSPTGHGDTQYF. The chain is built from TRBV9 and TRBJ2-3; 7 bases are shared with TRBD1. Germline V gene lookup returns CDR1 SGDLS and CDR2 YYNGEE. This CDR3 is built from 14 residues. Unmatched junction bases numbered 8, after V lost 4 bases and J lost 6 bases.

J is TRBJ1-2 and V is TRBV10-1; possible D gene TRBD1, 6 bases. Germline V CDR1 and CDR2: WNHNN, SYGVQD (reference sequence). V shed 4 bases and J shed 4 bases, with 10 bases lying between them. The CDR3 is made up of 13 amino acids. CDR3 sequence: CASSGQEGYGYTF. CDR3 bases: TGCGCCAGCAGTGGACAGGAAGGCTATGGCTACACCTTC.

The V and J genes are TRBV5-1 and TRBJ1-3; D possibly corresponds to TRBD1 (5 bases). The CDR3 consists of 18 residues. V lost 0 bases, J lost 0 bases, and 16 bases lay in between. The germline CDR1 and CDR2 sequences are SGHRS and YFSETQ. The CDR3 loop is CASSLGTGGASSGNTIYF. Written as DNA, the CDR3 is TGCGCCAGCAGCTTGGGGACGGGAGGGGCGAGCTCTGGAAACACCATATATTTT.

The rearrangement links TRBV7-9 to TRBJ1-1; possible D gene TRBD1, 5 bases. The V end lost 3 bases, the J end lost 2 bases, and 10 bases lay between the germline ends. The CDR3 sequence is 14 residues long. CDR1 is SEHNR and CDR2 is FQNEAQ in the germline V gene (reference sequence). The CDR3 loop is CASSFTGDNTEAFF. The CDR3 DNA reads as TGTGCCAGCAGCTTCACAGGTGATAACACTGAAGCTTTCTTT.

This chain joins TRBV18 and TRBJ2-1; tentative D call: TRBD2 (6 bases). The CDR3 has 12 residues. Germline V lookup: CDR1 KGHSH, CDR2 LQKENI. Trimming took off 2 bases at V and 12 bases at J, with 11 bases between the two ends. CDR3 loop: CASSPELARQFF. CDR3 coding DNA: TGTGCCAGCTCACCAGAGCTAGCGAGGCAGTTCTTC.

The chain uses TRBV29-1 and TRBJ1-1; D unclear. The V end was cut by 5 bases, the J end by 1 base, with 11 bases between. The length of the CDR3 is 13 residues. Germline loops: CDR1 SQVTM, CDR2 ANQGSEA. CDR3: CSVQNLANTEAFF. The CDR3 region has the DNA TGCAGCGTTCAAAATTTAGCGAACACTGAAGCTTTCTTT.

The chain joins TRBV14 to TRBJ2-7; tentatively, D is TRBD1 (6 bases). CDR3 length: 14 amino acids. The germline V gene encodes CDR1 SGHDN and CDR2 FVKESK. The V gene lost 4 bases and the J gene lost 5 bases, with 15 bases spanning the gap. In DNA form, the CDR3 reads TGTGCCAGCAGCCGCATGACAGGTCTTGACGAGCAGTACTTC. Translated: CASSRMTGLDEQYF.

About this clone itself: Mismatch with germline at one junction end may stem from a read error. CDR3 sequence reads: CASSREANSGYTF. The CDR3 DNA reads TGCGCCAGCAGCCGGGAGGCAAACTCTGGCTACACCTTC. The rearrangement joins TRBV5-1 to TRBJ1-2; no firm D call. The CDR3 is made up of 13 amino acids. In germline, CDR1 is SGHRS, CDR2 YFSETQ.

The chain couples TRBV7-8 to TRBJ1-2; D uncertain. Looked up from germline, CDR1 is SGHVS and CDR2 is FQNEAQ. V was clipped by 5 bases and J by 4 bases, with 11 bases between them. The CDR3 totals 13 residues. CDR3 loop: CASSPGLLYGYTF. The CDR3 coding sequence is TGTGCCAGCAGCCCCGGACTGCTCTATGGCTACACCTTC.

CDR3 sequence: CASSYGKRGNQPQHF. The DNA for the CDR3 is TGTGCCAGCAGTTATGGCAAGCGAGGCAATCAGCCCCAGCATTTT. J is TRBJ1-5 and V is TRBV28; D unclear. From germline, CDR1 is MDHEN and CDR2 SYDVKM. The CDR3 is 15 residues long. Trimming removed 4 bases at V and 2 bases at J, with 12 bases between.

The chain has TRBV5-5 and TRBJ2-7; 10 nucleotides match TRBD2. J was trimmed by 0 bases and V by 1 base; bases with no gene match: 1. The CDR3 runs to 15 residues. The V gene's germline CDR1 is SGHKS and CDR2 YYEKEE (reference sequence). The CDR3 DNA reads TGTGCCAGCAGCTTGACTAGCGGGATCTCCTACGAGCAGTACTTC. Its protein product is CASSLTSGISYEQYF. Looking up the rest from reference TRBV5-5 and TRBJ2-7 gives the full variable domain: DAGVTQSPTHLIKTRGQQVTLRCSPISGHKSVSWYQQVLGQGPQFIFQYYEKEERGRGNFPDRFSARQFPNYSSELNVNALLLGDSALYLCASSLTSGISYEQYFGPGTRLTVT.

The V gene is TRBV4-1, the J gene TRBJ1-2; D gene uncertain. CDR3 size: 16 residues. CDR1 and CDR2 (germline): MGHRA, YSYEKL. Trimming left V 1 base short and J 4 bases short, with 16 bases between. CDR3 nucleotide sequence: TGCGCCAGCAGCCAAGCGGGGATCTCTTCAATCTATGGCTACACCTTC. Residues: CASSQAGISSIYGYTF.